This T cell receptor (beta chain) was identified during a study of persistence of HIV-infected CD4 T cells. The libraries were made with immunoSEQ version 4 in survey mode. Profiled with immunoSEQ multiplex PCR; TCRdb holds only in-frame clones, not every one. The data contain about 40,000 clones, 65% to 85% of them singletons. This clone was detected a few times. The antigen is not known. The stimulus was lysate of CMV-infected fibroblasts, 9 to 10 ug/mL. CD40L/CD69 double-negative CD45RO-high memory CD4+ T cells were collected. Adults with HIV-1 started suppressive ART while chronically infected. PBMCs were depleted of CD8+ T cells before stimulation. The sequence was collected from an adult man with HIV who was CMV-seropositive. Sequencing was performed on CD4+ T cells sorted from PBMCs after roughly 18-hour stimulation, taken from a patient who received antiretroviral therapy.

CDR3 DNA sequence: TGTGCCAGCAGCTTACCAACTTCGACAGTAGAGCAGTTCTTC. As protein: CASSLPTSTVEQFF. The rearrangement uses TRBV7-9 and TRBJ2-1; a possible D gene is TRBD1 (5 bases). V lost 2 bases and J 10 bases, leaving 15 bases between the germline ends. The CDR3 length is 14 residues. Germline V gene data show CDR1 as SEHNR and CDR2 as FQNEAQ (reference sequence).